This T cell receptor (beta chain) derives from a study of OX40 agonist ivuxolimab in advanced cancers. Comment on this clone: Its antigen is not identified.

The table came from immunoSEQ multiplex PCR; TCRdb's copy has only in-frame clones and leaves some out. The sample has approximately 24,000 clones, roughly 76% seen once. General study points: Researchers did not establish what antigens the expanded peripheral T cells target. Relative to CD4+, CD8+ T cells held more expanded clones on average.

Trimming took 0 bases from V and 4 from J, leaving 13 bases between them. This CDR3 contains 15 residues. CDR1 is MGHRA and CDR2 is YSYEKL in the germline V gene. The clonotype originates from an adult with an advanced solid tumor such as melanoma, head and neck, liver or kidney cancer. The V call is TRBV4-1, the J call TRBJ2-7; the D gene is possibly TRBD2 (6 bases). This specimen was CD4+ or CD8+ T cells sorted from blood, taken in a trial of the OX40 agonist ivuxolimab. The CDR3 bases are TGCGCCAGCAGCCAAGACAAAGCGGGCCGATACGAGCAGTACTTC. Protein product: CASSQDKAGRYEQYF.